These 21 T cell receptor beta chains originate from one sample sequenced in a study of response to subunit inactivated influenza vaccine. A single record per CDR3 protein comes from TCRdb applying MiXCR to the RT-PCR reads. The table records hundreds of thousands of distinct CDR3 sequences, 25% of them present only once. Specimen: CD4+ T cells sorted from PBMCs, collected around 5 days after vaccination. All receptors derive from a man aged 45-65 years who received an inactivated influenza vaccine.

V usage is TRBV4-2 and J usage is TRBJ2-5; TRBD2 aligns across 7 bases. The CDR3 sequence is 15 residues long. The V gene's germline CDR1 is LGHNA and CDR2 YNFKEQ. Trimming cost V 3 bases and J 2 bases; bases outside gene matches: 6. CDR3 amino acids: CASSQERDRQETQYF. The CDR3 DNA reads TGTGCCAGCAGCCAGGAGCGGGATCGACAAGAGACCCAGTACTTC.

The genes are TRBV29-1 and TRBJ2-5; 14 nucleotides match TRBD2. This CDR3 is built from 16 residues. Losses at the gene ends were 8 bases for V and 4 bases for J; bases not matched to a gene: 12. Germline V gene sequence: CDR1 SQVTM, CDR2 ANQGSEA. The CDR3: CSSSGTSGSGGETQYF. The CDR3 nucleotides are TGCAGCTCGAGCGGGACTAGCGGGAGTGGGGGAGAGACCCAGTACTTC.

The chain links TRBV24-1 to TRBJ2-3; weak D call: TRBD2 (5 bases). The V end was cut by 6 bases, the J end by 1 base, with 16 bases between. The CDR3 sequence is 16 residues long. CDR1 KGHDR and CDR2 SFDVKD come from the germline V gene. The CDR3 DNA follows: TGTGCCACCAGTCCCAGAAGCGGTCGAGGCACAGATACGCAGTATTTT. Protein: CATSPRSGRGTDTQYF.

The chain couples TRBV7-6 to TRBJ2-3; 8 positions agree with TRBD2. This CDR3 region has 15 residues. V lost 5 bases and J lost 5; bases outside the gene matches: 9. Germline CDR1 reads SGHVS; CDR2 reads FNYEAQ. For the CDR3, the DNA is TGTGCCAGCAGCCACCCGGGGGGGCCGGGAGATACGCAGTATTTT. It encodes CASSHPGGPGDTQYF.

This clonotype occurred many times. This chain joins TRBV4-2 and TRBJ2-4; D remains ambiguous. V was shortened by 0 bases and J by 6 bases, with 6 bases between the two germline ends. The germline V gene encodes CDR1 LGHNA and CDR2 YNFKEQ. The CDR3 sequence is 13 residues long. CDR3 region: CASSQEATNIQYF. As DNA, the CDR3 is TGTGCCAGCAGCCAAGAAGCGACAAACATTCAGTACTTC.

V is TRBV9 and J is TRBJ2-2; D gene ambiguous. Trimming cost V 5 bases and J 7 bases, with 18 bases left between them. CDR3 size: 15 residues. Looked up from germline, CDR1 is SGDLS and CDR2 is YYNGEE. The CDR3 nucleotides read TGTGCCAGCAGTAAAAGAGCTCCTTTGGGCGGGGAGCTGTTTTTT. The encoded protein is CASSKRAPLGGELFF.

This clonotype was observed a few times. The chain links TRBV6-6 to TRBJ2-7; 10 nucleotides align to TRBD1. The CDR3 extends over 13 amino acids. Germline V lookup: CDR1 MNHNY, CDR2 SVGAGI (reference sequence). J gave up 6 bases and V 6 bases, and 5 bases lay outside the gene matches. The CDR3 loop reads CASSLRDRGEQYF. The CDR3 coding sequence is TGTGCCAGCAGCCTCCGGGACAGGGGCGAGCAGTACTTC.

The chain is built from TRBV20-1 and TRBJ1-3; no reliable D call. V was shortened by 4 bases and J by 2 bases, with 6 bases between the two germline ends. The CDR3 sequence is 12 residues long. Germline V gene sequence: CDR1 DFQATT, CDR2 SNEGSKA (reference sequence). DNA of the CDR3: TGCAGTGCTACGGGGACTGGAAACACCATATATTTT. Its translation: CSATGTGNTIYF.

This clonotype was observed a few times. V usage is TRBV24-1 and J usage is TRBJ2-1; 11 bases match TRBD2. The CDR3 spans 20 residues. The V segment lost 5 bases and the J segment 0 bases; nucleotides outside the gene matches: 14. CDR1 KGHDR and CDR2 SFDVKD come from the germline V gene. The DNA of the CDR3 is TGTGCCACCAGTGTCCCATTAGCGGGAGGGCCCTACAGCTCCTACAATGAGCAGTTCTTC. It yields the protein CATSVPLAGGPYSSYNEQFF.

The V call is TRBV11-2, the J call TRBJ1-3; 10 bases map to TRBD1. This CDR3 region has 16 residues. V dropped 1 base and J dropped 2; count of bases not matched to a gene: 2. Per the germline V gene, CDR1 is SGHAT and CDR2 is FQNNGV. The CDR3: CASSLVGTGAGNTIYF. The CDR3 DNA is TGTGCCAGCAGCTTAGTGGGGACAGGGGCTGGAAACACCATATATTTT.

This sequence joins TRBV5-1 and TRBJ2-3; D gene ambiguous. Germline values: CDR1 SGHRS, CDR2 YFSETQ. The ends were cut back, 2 bases at V and 0 bases at J, with 7 bases in the middle. This CDR3 has 14 residues. The CDR3 protein is CASSFFPSTDTQYF. The CDR3 DNA sequence: TGCGCCAGCAGCTTTTTCCCTAGCACAGATACGCAGTATTTT.

This clonotype has more than one count but fewer than ten. V and J are TRBV7-2 and TRBJ2-7, with D perhaps TRBD2 (6 bases). The CDR3 covers 16 residues. V shed 0 bases and J shed 3 bases, with 15 bases lying between them. Germline lookup yields CDR1 SGHTA and CDR2 FQGNSA. This chain's CDR3 is CASSLARSGGNYEQYF. The CDR3, as DNA: TGTGCCAGCAGCTTAGCGCGGTCGGGCGGGAACTACGAGCAGTACTTC.

This clonotype was counted only a few times. The chain is built from TRBV7-8 and TRBJ1-1; D might be TRBD1 (5 bases). V lost 1 base to trimming and J lost 1 base, with 10 bases between them. Germline-derived CDR1 and CDR2 are SGHVS and FQNEAQ. This CDR3 has 15 residues. CDR3 protein: CASSLDSGANTEAFF. The CDR3 bases are TGTGCCAGCAGCTTAGATTCCGGGGCGAACACTGAAGCTTTCTTT.

This clonotype has more than one count but fewer than ten. The rearrangement links TRBV5-1 to TRBJ2-5; D unclear. This CDR3 spans 14 amino acids. V lost 2 bases and J lost 5, with 13 bases in between. The V gene's germline CDR1 is SGHRS and CDR2 YFSETQ. The CDR3 sequence is CASSLGTNVETQYF. The DNA of the CDR3 is TGCGCCAGCAGCTTAGGAACAAACGTGGAGACCCAGTACTTC.

The V call is TRBV5-5, the J call TRBJ1-4; D may be TRBD1 (6 bases). The CDR3 consists of 15 residues. The germline CDR1 and CDR2 sequences are SGHKS and YYEKEE (reference sequence). V was shortened by 3 bases and J by 10 bases, with 19 bases between the two germline ends. As DNA, the CDR3 is TGTGCCAGCAGCTCGTCCGGGGGGCTATTCGTAAAACTGTTTTTT. Translated, it gives CASSSSGGLFVKLFF. Complete variable domain (other parts from reference TRBV5-5 and TRBJ1-4): DAGVTQSPTHLIKTRGQQVTLRCSPISGHKSVSWYQQVLGQGPQFIFQYYEKEERGRGNFPDRFSARQFPNYSSELNVNALLLGDSALYLCASSSSGGLFVKLFFGSGTQLSVL.

The chain uses TRBV6-1 and TRBJ2-7, with TRBD2 identical over 7 bases. V dropped 3 bases and J dropped 2; count of bases not matched to a gene: 1. In germline, CDR1 is MNHNS, CDR2 SASEGT. The CDR3 has 13 residues. In nucleotides, the CDR3 is TGTGCCAGCAGTGATGGACTAGCCTACGAGCAGTACTTC. Protein: CASSDGLAYEQYF.

The chain's CDR3 is CAISAWDYEQYF. In DNA form, the CDR3 reads TGTGCCATCAGTGCCTGGGACTACGAGCAGTACTTC. This chain connects TRBV10-3 to TRBJ2-7; D call uncertain. The CDR3 runs to 12 residues. CDR1 and CDR2 (germline): ENHRY, SYGVKD. Trimming took off 4 bases at V and 3 bases at J, with 7 bases between the two ends.

The gene calls are TRBV5-1 and TRBJ2-4; 8 bases are a match to TRBD1. This CDR3 is built from 15 residues. Germline CDR1 reads SGHRS; CDR2 reads YFSETQ. Unmatched junction bases numbered 6, after V lost 4 bases and J lost 3 bases. The CDR3 region has the DNA TGCGCCAGCAGCCTCCAGACAGGGGACAAAAACATTCAGTACTTC. Translation gives CASSLQTGDKNIQYF.

The J gene is TRBJ2-7, the V gene TRBV10-2; TRBD1 matches at 7 bases. This CDR3 region has 13 residues. J gave up 2 bases and V 5 bases, and 3 bases lay outside the gene matches. Germline V gene sequence: CDR1 WSHSY, CDR2 SAAADI. The CDR3 loop reads CASSTGVPYEQYF. CDR3 bases: TGCGCCAGCAGTACAGGGGTACCCTACGAGCAGTACTTC.

The chain uses TRBV20-1 and TRBJ2-7; 12 bases match TRBD2. CDR1 DFQATT and CDR2 SNEGSKA come from the germline V gene (reference sequence). CDR3 length: 14 amino acids. V dropped 1 base and J dropped 5; count of bases not matched to a gene: 3. The CDR3 DNA reads TGCAGTGCTAGAGGACTAGCGGGAGTGGACGAGCAGTACTTC. Translated: CSARGLAGVDEQYF.

The chain combines TRBV27 with TRBJ1-6; 7 bases agree with TRBD1. V shed 1 base, J shed 7 bases, and the junction held 10 bases outside the gene matches. This CDR3 comprises 17 residues. Germline V gene data show CDR1 as MNHEY and CDR2 as SMNVEV (reference sequence). The CDR3 is CASSLLGTVVYNSPLHF. The CDR3 nucleotides are TGTGCCAGCAGTTTATTAGGGACAGTCGTTTACAATTCACCCCTCCACTTT.